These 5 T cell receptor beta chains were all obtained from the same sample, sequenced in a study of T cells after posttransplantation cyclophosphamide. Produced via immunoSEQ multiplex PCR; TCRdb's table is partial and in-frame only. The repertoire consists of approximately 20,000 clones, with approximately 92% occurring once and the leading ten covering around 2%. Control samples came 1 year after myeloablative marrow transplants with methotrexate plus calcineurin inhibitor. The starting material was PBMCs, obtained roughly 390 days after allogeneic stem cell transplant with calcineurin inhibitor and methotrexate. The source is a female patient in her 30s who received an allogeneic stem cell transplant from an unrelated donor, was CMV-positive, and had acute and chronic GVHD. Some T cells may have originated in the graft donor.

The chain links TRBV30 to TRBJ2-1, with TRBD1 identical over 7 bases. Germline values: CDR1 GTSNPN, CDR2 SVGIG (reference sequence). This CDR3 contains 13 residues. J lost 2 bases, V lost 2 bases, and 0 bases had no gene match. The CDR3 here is CAWSQGAYNEQFF. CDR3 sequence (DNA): TGTGCCTGGAGTCAGGGGGCCTACAATGAGCAGTTCTTC.

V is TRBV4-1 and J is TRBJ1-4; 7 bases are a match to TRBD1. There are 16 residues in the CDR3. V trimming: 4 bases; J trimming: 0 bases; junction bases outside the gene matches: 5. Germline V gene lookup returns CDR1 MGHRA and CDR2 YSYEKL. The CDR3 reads CASSRTTGATNEKLFF. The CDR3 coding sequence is TGCGCCAGCAGCCGGACTACAGGGGCAACTAATGAAAAACTGTTTTTT.

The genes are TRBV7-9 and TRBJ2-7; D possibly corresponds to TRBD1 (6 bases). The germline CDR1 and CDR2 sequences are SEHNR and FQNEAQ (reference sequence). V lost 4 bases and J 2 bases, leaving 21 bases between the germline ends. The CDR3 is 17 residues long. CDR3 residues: CASSSSGLDSRPYEQYF. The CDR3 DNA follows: TGTGCCAGCAGCTCTAGTGGTTTGGACAGCCGTCCCTACGAGCAGTACTTC.

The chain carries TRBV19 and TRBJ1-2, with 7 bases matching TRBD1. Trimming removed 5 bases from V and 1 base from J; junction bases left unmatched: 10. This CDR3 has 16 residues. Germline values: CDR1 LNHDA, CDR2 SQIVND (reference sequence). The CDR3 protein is CASSDAPGQLNYGYTF. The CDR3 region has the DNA TGTGCCAGTAGTGACGCTCCGGGACAGCTTAACTATGGCTACACCTTC.

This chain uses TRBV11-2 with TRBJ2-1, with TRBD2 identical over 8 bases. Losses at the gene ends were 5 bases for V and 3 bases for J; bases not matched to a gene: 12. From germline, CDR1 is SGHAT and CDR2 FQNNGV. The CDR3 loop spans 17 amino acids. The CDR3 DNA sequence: TGTGCCAGCAGCCCCTTTGTCGGGGGGGGGCTCTACAATGAGCAGTTCTTC. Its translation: CASSPFVGGGLYNEQFF.